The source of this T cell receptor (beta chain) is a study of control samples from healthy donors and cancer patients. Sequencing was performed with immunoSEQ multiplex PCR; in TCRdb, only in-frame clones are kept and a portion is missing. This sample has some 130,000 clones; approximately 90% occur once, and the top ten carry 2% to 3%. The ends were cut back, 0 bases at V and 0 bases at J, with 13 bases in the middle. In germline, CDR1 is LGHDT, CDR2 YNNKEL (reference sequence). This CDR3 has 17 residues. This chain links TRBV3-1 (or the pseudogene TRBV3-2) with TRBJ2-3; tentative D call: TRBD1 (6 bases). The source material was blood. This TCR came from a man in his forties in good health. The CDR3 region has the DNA TGTGCCAGCAGCCAAGATCAAGGGGGAGAAAGCACAGATACGCAGTATTTT. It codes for CASSQDQGGESTDTQYF.